One and the same sample provided the 25 T cell receptor beta chains below, sequenced in a study of T cells after somatic rescue of genetic block. Some clones are missing from TCRdb's copy, which holds only in-frame ones; the method was immunoSEQ multiplex PCR. The top ten hold around 1.6% of the sample, which has 80,000 to 90,000 clones, 85% to 90% seen once. Sequenced material: peripheral blood mononuclear cells (PBMCs). All receptors derive from a woman between 18 and 30 years old.

This chain uses TRBV5-1 with TRBJ2-3; TRBD2 might be the D (6 bases). Germline V gene lookup returns CDR1 SGHRS and CDR2 YFSETQ. With 2 bases removed from V and 0 bases from J, the gap between germline ends came to 13 bases. CDR3 length equals 16 residues. In nucleotides, the CDR3 is TGCGCCAGCAGCTTCGGGGGAGGCCTTAGCACAGATACGCAGTATTTT. Translated, it gives CASSFGGGLSTDTQYF.

J is TRBJ1-2 and V is TRBV27, with unresolved D. Trimming removed 5 bases at V and 2 bases at J, with 24 bases between. CDR1 is MNHEY, CDR2 SMNVEV, per germline (reference sequence). The CDR3 runs 18 residues. The CDR3 loop is CASSPLRHGRTLNYGYTF. As DNA, the CDR3 is TGTGCCAGCAGTCCCCTTCGGCACGGCCGGACCCTGAACTATGGCTACACCTTC.

The gene calls are TRBV5-1 and TRBJ2-1, with 9 bases aligning to TRBD2. The CDR3 runs 20 residues. The V gene's germline CDR1 is SGHRS and CDR2 YFSETQ. V lost 0 bases and J lost 7; bases outside the gene matches: 20. As DNA, the CDR3 is TGCGCCAGCAGCTTGGAGTTTGGGTCCCGTAGCGGGAGAGTGAGGAATGAGCAGTTCTTC. This gives the protein CASSLEFGSRSGRVRNEQFF.

V is TRBV7-9 and J is TRBJ2-7, with a possible D match to TRBD2 (5 bases). This CDR3 spans 12 amino acids. Trimming shortened V by 5 bases and J by 6 bases, and 11 bases separated the two germline ends. Per germline, CDR1 SEHNR and CDR2 FQNEAQ (reference sequence). The CDR3 reads CASSDSGGEQYF. In nucleotides, the CDR3 is TGTGCCAGCAGCGATAGTGGAGGCGAGCAGTACTTC.

V and J are TRBV7-9 and TRBJ1-5; D remains unclear. The V end lost 5 bases, the J end lost 5 bases, and 16 bases lay between the germline ends. The CDR3 spans 15 residues. Per germline, CDR1 SEHNR and CDR2 FQNEAQ (reference sequence). CDR3 sequence reads: CASSPPGGADQPQHF. The CDR3 DNA is TGTGCCAGCAGCCCCCCGGGCGGTGCTGATCAGCCCCAGCATTTT.

The rearrangement links TRBV15 to TRBJ2-1, with D perhaps given as TRBD1 or TRBD2 (5 bases each). V lost 8 bases, J lost 5 bases, and 13 bases lay in between. The germline V gene encodes CDR1 LNHNV and CDR2 YYDKDF (reference sequence). The CDR3 contains 13 residues. The CDR3, as DNA: TGTGCCACCCTGGGGGACGGACACAATGAGCAGTTCTTC. Translated: CATLGDGHNEQFF.

This clone was counted once. This chain joins TRBV6-6 and TRBJ1-1; possibly TRBD1 for D (6 bases). Trimming stripped 6 bases from V and 1 base from J, with 9 bases between. Germline V gene data show CDR1 as MNHNY and CDR2 as SVGAGI (reference sequence). This CDR3 contains 13 residues. The CDR3 region is CASRNRANTEAFF. The CDR3 DNA is TGTGCCAGCAGGAACAGGGCGAACACTGAAGCTTTCTTT.

The rearrangement joins TRBV7-5 to TRBJ2-2; the listed D gene, TRBD1, was not tested against the DNA. TRBV7-5 is tagged as a pseudogene. This CDR3 has 15 amino acids. This CDR3 is CARPGDRVNTGELFF. The DNA of the CDR3 is TGTGCCAGGCCCGGTGACAGGGTAAACACCGGGGAGCTGTTTTTT.

The rearrangement uses TRBV18 and TRBJ1-2; TRBD1 matches at 9 bases. CDR3 length: 12 amino acids. V lost 3 bases to trimming and J lost 7 bases; unmatched junction nucleotides: 0. Germline V CDR1 and CDR2: KGHSH, LQKENI. The CDR3 bases are TGTGCCAGCTCACCGGGACAGGGTGGCTACACCTTC. As protein: CASSPGQGGYTF.

V is TRBV7-3 and J is TRBJ2-1; maybe TRBD2 (6 bases). The CDR3 covers 14 residues. CDR1 and CDR2 (germline): SGHTA, FQGTGA. V lost 8 bases to trimming and J lost 8 bases, with 19 bases between them. CDR3 sequence: CASGSPGLTDEQFF. The CDR3 DNA sequence: TGTGCCAGCGGCTCCCCGGGACTTACGGATGAGCAGTTCTTC.

The gene calls are TRBV10-3 and TRBJ2-2; 12 nucleotides line up with TRBD2. The CDR3 is 17 amino acids. Germline V gene data show CDR1 as ENHRY and CDR2 as SYGVKD. V lost 6 bases and J lost 5; bases outside the gene matches: 10. The CDR3 nucleotides are TGTGCCATCAGGGCCAGACTAGCGGGAGTGCGAACCGGGGAGCTGTTTTTT. This gives the protein CAIRARLAGVRTGELFF.

V and J are TRBV4-1 and TRBJ1-1; possibly TRBD1 for D (5 bases). The CDR3 sequence is 15 residues long. Deletions cut 1 base from V and 4 bases from J, with 13 bases between. Germline CDR1 is MGHRA and CDR2 is YSYEKL. The CDR3 DNA reads as TGCGCCAGCAGCCAAGTCGCCAGTGGGGGCACTGAAGCTTTCTTT. Translation: CASSQVASGGTEAFF.

V usage is TRBV5-1 and J usage is TRBJ2-7; tentatively, D is TRBD1 (6 bases). Germline lookup yields CDR1 SGHRS and CDR2 YFSETQ. V gave up 3 bases and J gave up 4 bases, with 17 bases separating them. This CDR3 is 15 amino acids long. The CDR3 protein is CASSWTVEHIYEQYF. The CDR3 bases are TGCGCCAGCAGCTGGACAGTAGAGCACATTTACGAGCAGTACTTC.

The chain joins TRBV28 to TRBJ2-3, with 9 bases identical to TRBD1. Germline CDR1 reads MDHEN; CDR2 reads SYDVKM. This CDR3 contains 16 residues. Losses at the gene ends were 0 bases for V and 0 bases for J; bases not matched to a gene: 1. This CDR3 reads CASSLWGTGSTDTQYF. The CDR3 DNA is TGTGCCAGCAGTTTATGGGGGACAGGGAGCACAGATACGCAGTATTTT.

The rearrangement uses TRBV6-6 and TRBJ2-2; D may match TRBD1 or TRBD2 (5 bases each). V lost 5 bases and J 11 bases, leaving 12 bases between the germline ends. The CDR3 length is 12 residues. From germline, CDR1 is MNHNY and CDR2 SVGAGI (reference sequence). The CDR3 bases are TGTGCCAGCAGTCCCGGGACCCGCGAGCTGTTTTTT. Protein sequence: CASSPGTRELFF.

This chain connects TRBV28 to TRBJ2-7; D is perhaps TRBD1 (6 bases). The germline V gene encodes CDR1 MDHEN and CDR2 SYDVKM. Between the trimmed V and J ends, which lost 5 bases and 1 base, there was a span of 15 bases. CDR3 size: 15 residues. The CDR3 loop is CASSPGRGPSYEQYF. DNA of the CDR3: TGTGCCAGCAGTCCTGGCAGGGGCCCATCCTACGAGCAGTACTTC.

This rearrangement joins TRBV5-1 to TRBJ2-7, with 9 bases lining up with TRBD2. The length of the CDR3 is 14 residues. The germline gives CDR1 SGHRS, CDR2 YFSETQ. V shed 2 bases, J shed 1 base, and the junction held 1 base outside the gene matches. Written as DNA, the CDR3 is TGCGCCAGCAGCTTAGCGGGGGGATCCTACGAGCAGTACTTC. Its protein product is CASSLAGGSYEQYF.

V is TRBV27 and J is TRBJ2-7; tentative D call: TRBD2 (5 bases). The germline V gene has CDR1 MNHEY and CDR2 SMNVEV (reference sequence). The length of the CDR3 is 13 residues. Trimming stripped 3 bases from V and 4 bases from J, with 10 bases between. For the CDR3, the DNA is TGTGCCAGCAGTTTGGGCAGGAGGTACGAGCAGTACTTC. Amino acids: CASSLGRRYEQYF.

The CDR3: CASSLLSLGVGEQYF. CDR3 nucleotide sequence: TGTGCCAGCAGCTTGTTATCGCTTGGGGTGGGCGAGCAGTACTTC. The V call is TRBV5-8, the J call TRBJ2-7, with unresolved D. The CDR3 has 15 amino acids. V lost 1 base, J lost 6 bases, and 17 bases lay in between. In germline, CDR1 is SGHTS, CDR2 YDEGEE.

V gene TRBV1 combines with J gene TRBJ2-5. TRBV1 constitutes a pseudogene. There are 13 residues in the CDR3. CDR3 nucleotide sequence: TGCACCAGCAGCCAGCGACCCTGGGAGACCCAGTACTTC. It yields the protein CTSSQRPWETQYF.

This chain joins TRBV28 and TRBJ1-2; a possible D gene is TRBD1 (5 bases). The CDR3 is 18 residues long. V lost 5 bases, J lost 4 bases, and 26 bases lay in between. Germline values: CDR1 MDHEN, CDR2 SYDVKM. The CDR3 loop is CASSLVGLGQPGGYGYTF. The CDR3 DNA follows: TGTGCCAGCAGTCTCGTCGGGTTGGGGCAGCCCGGTGGCTATGGCTACACCTTC.

This clone has a single count. The gene calls are TRBV11-2 and TRBJ2-7; TRBD2 matches 8 bases. This CDR3 region has 15 residues. Germline CDR1 SGHAT, CDR2 FQNNGV. Unmatched junction bases numbered 7, after V lost 3 bases and J lost 3 bases. The CDR3 nucleotides are TGTGCCAGCAGCTTCCGGCGGGAGGCAATCTACGAGCAGTACTTC. Amino acids: CASSFRREAIYEQYF.

This chain links TRBV28 with TRBJ2-2; maybe TRBD2 (5 bases). CDR3 length: 14 residues. Germline V CDR1 and CDR2: MDHEN, SYDVKM. Trimming cost V 8 bases and J 3 bases, with 13 bases left between them. The CDR3 bases are TGTGCCAGCGGGAGTTTCGGGGACACCGGGGAGCTGTTTTTT. As protein: CASGSFGDTGELFF. The whole variable domain, filled in from reference TRBV28 and TRBJ2-2, reads DVKVTQSSRYLVKRTGEKVFLECVQDMDHENMFWYRQDPGLGLRLIYFSYDVKMKEKGDIPEGYSVSREKKERFSLILESASTNQTSMYLCASGSFGDTGELFFGEGSRLTVL.

The CDR3: CASRPSASTDTQYF. The CDR3 nucleotides are TGTGCCAGCCGTCCTAGCGCCAGCACAGATACGCAGTATTTT. The chain links TRBV2 to TRBJ2-3, with D perhaps TRBD2 (6 bases). CDR3 length equals 14 residues. CDR1 SNHLY and CDR2 FYNNEI come from the germline V gene. The V gene lost 8 bases and the J gene lost 0 bases, with 12 bases spanning the gap.

This chain joins TRBV5-1 and TRBJ1-2; D possibly corresponds to TRBD1 (6 bases). V gave up 4 bases and J gave up 8 bases, with 27 bases separating them. Germline V gene sequence: CDR1 SGHRS, CDR2 YFSETQ. CDR3 size: 17 residues. The CDR3 nucleotides are TGCGCCAGCAGCCCCTCGGGAACAGGGCACCCCAATGGGGGCTACACCTTC. Translated: CASSPSGTGHPNGGYTF.